This TCR beta chain derives from a study of T cell changes during pregnancy in multiple sclerosis. This clone was observed a few times. The germline V and J ends were trimmed by 5 bases and 7 bases, with 18 bases remaining between them. This CDR3 region has 16 residues. Germline CDR1 is LNHDA and CDR2 is SQIVND (reference sequence). Data came from immunoSEQ multiplex PCR; TCRdb stores just in-frame clones and leaves some out. The table records over 85,000 clones, 90% of them present only once. This specimen was peripheral blood, taken in the second trimester of pregnancy. The chain employs TRBV19 and TRBJ1-6, with D possibly being TRBD1 (6 bases). The clonotype was recovered from a female donor in good health, enrolled as a control in a pregnancy study. CDR3 sequence reads: CASSVWTVGGNSPLHF. The DNA for the CDR3 is TGTGCCAGTAGTGTATGGACAGTCGGAGGAAATTCACCCCTCCACTTT.